A single sample is the source of the 18 T cell receptor beta chains below, sequenced in a study of T cells after posttransplantation cyclophosphamide. Clones were sequenced by immunoSEQ multiplex PCR, and TCRdb holds only the in-frame ones, with some missing. The sample includes 36,000 or so clones, none of them occurring once. The source material was PBMCs. The source is a girl aged 10 to 17 in good health, CMV-negative, and a related stem cell transplant donor.

This clone was counted at least ten times. CDR3 loop: CASSLRQGSTEAFF. The CDR3 region has the DNA TGTGCCAGCAGCTTACGGCAAGGGAGCACTGAAGCTTTCTTT. The J gene is TRBJ1-1, the V gene TRBV7-3, with D hard to call. Germline V gene lookup returns CDR1 SGHTA and CDR2 FQGTGA. This CDR3 is 14 amino acids long. V shed 2 bases and J shed 4 bases, with 11 bases lying between them.

This clone appeared a few times. V usage is TRBV4-2 and J usage is TRBJ2-1; 7 nucleotides align to TRBD2. The trim removed 6 bases at V and 3 bases at J, leaving 11 bases unmatched. Germline assignment: CDR1 LGHNA and CDR2 YNFKEQ. The length of the CDR3 is 16 residues. The CDR3 DNA reads as TGTGCCAGCAGACTCACTGCGGGAGCGTACTACAATGAGCAGTTCTTC. Encoded protein: CASRLTAGAYYNEQFF.

This clone was observed at least ten times. The V call is TRBV14, the J call TRBJ2-1, with 9 bases lining up with TRBD2. J gave up 6 bases and V 4 bases, and 13 bases lay outside the gene matches. The germline V gene encodes CDR1 SGHDN and CDR2 FVKESK. The CDR3 runs 17 residues. The CDR3 DNA sequence: TGTGCCAGCAGCCCAATAACCGGGACTAGCTACGTCAATGAGCAGTTCTTC. Amino acid sequence: CASSPITGTSYVNEQFF.

At least ten counts were recorded for this clone. The J gene is TRBJ2-7, the V gene TRBV4-1; D is perhaps TRBD2 (6 bases). V dropped 0 bases and J dropped 7 bases, with 10 bases sitting between them. The CDR3 length is 13 residues. Germline V gene data show CDR1 as MGHRA and CDR2 as YSYEKL. The CDR3 bases are TGCGCCAGCAGCCAAGAAGGCGGGGTAGAGCAGTACTTC. This sequence encodes CASSQEGGVEQYF.

This clone appeared a few times. The rearrangement joins TRBV9 to TRBJ1-1; D gene ambiguous. The germline gives CDR1 SGDLS, CDR2 YYNGEE. CDR3 size: 18 residues. Trimming removed 1 base at V and 2 bases at J, with 21 bases between. CDR3 sequence: CASSVPLFGQITNTEAFF. CDR3 DNA: TGTGCCAGCAGCGTACCCCTTTTTGGGCAGATAACTAACACTGAAGCTTTCTTT.

This clone was observed a few times. V usage is TRBV13 and J usage is TRBJ2-3; tentative D call: TRBD1 (6 bases). CDR3 length equals 15 residues. The ends were cut back, 5 bases at V and 5 bases at J, with 17 bases in the middle. CDR1 and CDR2 from the germline V gene are PRHDT and FYEKMQ (reference sequence). Written as DNA, the CDR3 is TGTGCCAGCAGCCGTGCGACAGGCCCCCAAGATACGCAGTATTTT. It yields the protein CASSRATGPQDTQYF.

This clone was observed many times. The chain recombines TRBV7-9 with TRBJ1-2; 7 bases are a match to TRBD1. Trimming at V came to 3 bases and at J to 5 bases, leaving 6 bases not matched to a gene. The CDR3 is 14 residues long. CDR1 and CDR2 (germline): SEHNR, FQNEAQ (reference sequence). The CDR3 DNA reads TGTGCCAGCAGCTTCCCGGGACAGTATTATGGCTACACCTTC. Translating gives CASSFPGQYYGYTF.

This clone was seen only a few times. The chain joins TRBV27 to TRBJ1-4; TRBD1 matches 7 bases. The CDR3 extends over 16 amino acids. The trim removed 3 bases at V and 8 bases at J, leaving 12 bases unmatched. Germline-derived CDR1 and CDR2 are MNHEY and SMNVEV (reference sequence). CDR3 sequence: CASSLARGPPFEKLFF. The CDR3 DNA reads as TGTGCCAGCAGTTTGGCGAGGGGGCCGCCATTCGAAAAACTGTTTTTT.

This clone occurred many times. The J gene is TRBJ1-1, the V gene TRBV5-6; D is uncertain. Germline CDR1 reads SGHDT; CDR2 reads YYEEEE. V shed 3 bases and J shed 2 bases, with 11 bases lying between them. This CDR3 is 14 amino acids long. CDR3 sequence (DNA): TGTGCCAGCAGCTGGGCAGGCCTAAACACTGAAGCTTTCTTT. Translated, it gives CASSWAGLNTEAFF.

The chain has TRBV4-1 and TRBJ1-5, with D hard to call. V was cut by 2 bases and J by 1 base, with 12 bases left in between. Germline CDR1 reads MGHRA; CDR2 reads YSYEKL. The CDR3 covers 16 residues. CDR3 nucleotides: TGCGCCAGCAGCCAAAATGAACGGGAAAGCAATCAGCCCCAGCATTTT. Protein: CASSQNERESNQPQHF.

This clone was observed a few times. The chain has TRBV27 and TRBJ2-7, with TRBD1 identical over 7 bases. Germline V gene lookup returns CDR1 MNHEY and CDR2 SMNVEV (reference sequence). With 5 bases clipped from V and 2 bases from J, the junction kept 3 bases outside the gene matches. CDR3 length: 13 residues. The CDR3 nucleotides read TGTGCCAGCAGTCCGACAGGGCCCTACGAGCAGTACTTC. This encodes CASSPTGPYEQYF.

This clone was found a few times. Here the CDR3 reads CASSFRGQEVGEAFF. CDR3 nucleotides: TGTGCCAGCAGCTTCAGGGGACAGGAGGTCGGTGAAGCTTTCTTT. This chain uses TRBV7-9 with TRBJ1-1, with 8 nucleotides matching TRBD1. V trimming: 3 bases; J trimming: 7 bases; junction bases outside the gene matches: 10. CDR1 SEHNR and CDR2 FQNEAQ come from the germline V gene (reference sequence). This CDR3 has 15 amino acids.

The sample holds many counts of this clone. V and J are TRBV11-2 and TRBJ1-3, with D uncertain. Trimming stripped 3 bases from V and 0 bases from J, with 12 bases between. CDR1 and CDR2 from the germline V gene are SGHAT and FQNNGV. The CDR3 is 16 residues long. CDR3 region: CASSLGGQYSGNTIYF. As DNA, the CDR3 is TGTGCCAGCAGCTTGGGAGGGCAGTACTCTGGAAACACCATATATTTT.

This clone was observed many times. The gene calls are TRBV6-1 and TRBJ2-3, with D uncertain. Germline loops: CDR1 MNHNS, CDR2 SASEGT. Trimming cost V 6 bases and J 2 bases, with 9 bases left between them. The CDR3 loop spans 13 amino acids. The CDR3, as DNA: TGTGCCAGCAGAAAGACATACACAGATACGCAGTATTTT. This gives the protein CASRKTYTDTQYF.

This clone was seen ten or more times. This sequence joins TRBV7-2 and TRBJ1-3; D not certain. Trimming pared 4 bases from V and 4 bases from J, leaving 11 bases between. Germline V CDR1 and CDR2: SGHTA, FQGNSA. This CDR3 is 14 amino acids long. CDR3 sequence reads: CASSSPGIGNTIYF. CDR3 coding DNA: TGTGCCAGCAGCTCACCTGGCATCGGAAACACCATATATTTT.

In this sample, this clone turned up many times. The chain couples TRBV10-3 to TRBJ2-3, with 7 bases matching TRBD2. Germline-derived CDR1 and CDR2 are ENHRY and SYGVKD. V trimming: 2 bases; J trimming: 2 bases; junction bases outside the gene matches: 4. The CDR3 is made up of 15 amino acids. For the CDR3, the DNA is TGTGCCATCAGTGAGCCCGGACTAGACACAGATACGCAGTATTTT. This translates into CAISEPGLDTDTQYF.

This clone came up many times. The chain has TRBV12-5 and TRBJ1-6; D possibly corresponds to TRBD1 (5 bases). There are 14 residues in the CDR3. Per the germline V gene, CDR1 is LGHNT and CDR2 is FRNRAP. Trimming pared 2 bases from V and 7 bases from J, leaving 9 bases between. The CDR3 reads CASGLTGRNSPLHF. The CDR3 DNA sequence: TGTGCTAGTGGTTTGACAGGCCGAAATTCACCCCTCCACTTT.

The gene calls are TRBV28 and TRBJ2-5, with 7 bases lining up with TRBD1. After removal of 5 bases from V and 5 bases from J, the junction contained 8 bases not matched to a gene. This CDR3 region has 14 residues. Germline CDR1 and CDR2: MDHEN and SYDVKM. The CDR3 coding sequence is TGTGCCAGCAGTGGACAGGAGGTGGGGGAGACCCAGTACTTC. Amino acid sequence: CASSGQEVGETQYF.